The 10 T cell receptor beta chains below were found in one sample sequenced in a study of shared clonotypes between healthy human individuals. The repertoire was sequenced with immunoSEQ multiplex PCR; TCRdb's copy has only in-frame clones and lacks some. The table shows 2 million to 2.5 million clones, with about 94% occurring only once. The sequencing sample was made of naive CD4+ T cells sorted from blood. Indicated subset: CD45RA+ positively selected. The receptors come from a man between 18 and 35 years old in good health.

This clone came up once. The chain is built from TRBV5-1 and TRBJ2-2, with TRBD2 identical over 8 bases. The CDR3 is made up of 12 amino acids. Germline loops: CDR1 SGHRS, CDR2 YFSETQ. The junction had 4 bases not matched to a gene; V was cut back by 7 bases and J by 8 bases. CDR3 nucleotide sequence: TGCGCCAGCCGGCGGGGGGCTGGGGAGCTGTTTTTT. It is translated as CASRRGAGELFF.

Comment on this clone: An end of the junction does not agree with germline; a read error may underlie this. J is TRBJ2-5 and V is TRBV7-7; D is perhaps TRBD1 (5 bases). Germline lookup yields CDR1 SSHAT and CDR2 FNYEAQ (reference sequence). The CDR3 sequence is 14 residues long. CDR3 region: CASSSQGVQETQYF. Written as DNA, the CDR3 is TGTGCTAGCAGCTCACAAGGGGTGCAAGAGACCCAGTACTTC.

This chain joins TRBV2 and TRBJ1-4, with 7 nucleotides matching TRBD1. The V gene's germline CDR1 is SNHLY and CDR2 FYNNEI. The ends lost 5 bases at V and 7 bases at J; junction bases unmatched: 7. This CDR3 spans 14 amino acids. The CDR3 protein is CASSLQGGSEKLFF. CDR3 in DNA: TGTGCCAGCAGTCTTCAGGGGGGAAGTGAAAAACTGTTTTTT.

The chain has TRBV28 and TRBJ1-2; 7 bases map to TRBD1. Trimming removed 3 bases from V and 6 bases from J; junction bases left unmatched: 10. CDR3 size: 15 residues. From germline, CDR1 is MDHEN and CDR2 SYDVKM. This chain's CDR3 is CASSLGRGFNDGYTF. The CDR3 coding sequence is TGTGCCAGCAGTTTGGGCAGGGGGTTTAATGATGGCTACACCTTC.

The genes are TRBV11-2 and TRBJ2-7; D gene uncertain. CDR1 and CDR2 from the germline V gene are SGHAT and FQNNGV. The CDR3 covers 14 residues. Trimming pared 1 base from V and 3 bases from J, leaving 10 bases between. The CDR3 DNA follows: TGTGCCAGCAGCTTAGCTTCTGGGAACTACGAGCAGTACTTC. Amino acid sequence: CASSLASGNYEQYF.

The rearrangement uses TRBV5-6 and TRBJ2-3; 8 bases agree with TRBD2. With 0 bases clipped from V and 2 bases from J, the junction kept 5 bases outside the gene matches. There are 16 residues in the CDR3. CDR1 and CDR2 (germline): SGHDT, YYEEEE. CDR3 region: CASSLEGGRLTDTQYF. The CDR3 DNA reads as TGTGCCAGCAGCTTGGAGGGCGGGAGGCTCACAGATACGCAGTATTTT.

This clone was seen once. This rearrangement joins TRBV5-8 to TRBJ1-3, with unresolved D. This CDR3 comprises 12 residues. Germline CDR1 is SGHTS and CDR2 is YDEGEE. The V end was cut by 1 base, the J end by 4 bases, with 3 bases between. CDR3 sequence (DNA): TGTGCCAGCAGCTTGAGCGGAAACACCATATATTTT. Amino acids: CASSLSGNTIYF.

V gene TRBV9 combines with J gene TRBJ2-1, with 9 bases aligning to TRBD2. In germline, CDR1 is SGDLS, CDR2 YYNGEE. This CDR3 has 15 amino acids. V lost 5 bases to trimming and J lost 8 bases; unmatched junction nucleotides: 11. This CDR3 is CASSFDVSGRDEQFF. Here the CDR3 DNA reads TGTGCCAGCAGTTTCGATGTTAGCGGGAGAGATGAGCAGTTCTTC.

For this clone: Other DNA sequences in the sample encode the same CDR3. This rearrangement joins TRBV11-2 to TRBJ2-1; TRBD1 matches 7 bases. CDR1 and CDR2 from the germline V gene are SGHAT and FQNNGV. CDR3 size: 15 residues. The junction had 3 bases not matched to a gene; V was cut back by 3 bases and J by 1 base. The CDR3 here is CASSFGTASYNEQFF. The CDR3 DNA reads as TGTGCCAGCAGCTTCGGGACAGCATCCTACAATGAGCAGTTCTTC.

V and J are TRBV5-1 and TRBJ2-3; D unclear. CDR3 length: 14 amino acids. In germline, CDR1 is SGHRS, CDR2 YFSETQ. Deletions cut 1 base from V and 0 bases from J, with 6 bases between. Here the CDR3 reads CASSLPHSTDTQYF. DNA of the CDR3: TGCGCCAGCAGCTTGCCCCACAGCACAGATACGCAGTATTTT.